What follows describes a single T cell receptor beta chain. This entry belongs to a study of blood T cell repertoires in COVID-19. On the study more broadly: Sources were T cells, B-cell-depleted T cells, or PBMCs; the material itself was cDNA or gDNA.

Cohort 3 donors counted as recovered after two negative PCRs, clearance, or resolved symptoms. The trim removed 2 bases at V and 0 bases at J, leaving 8 bases unmatched. This CDR3 has 18 residues. CDR1 SGHDN and CDR2 FVKESK come from the germline V gene. Generated by immunoSEQ multiplex PCR, the TCRdb table keeps only in-frame clones and is missing some. This sample has approximately 230,000 clones, with approximately 80% found just once. V usage is TRBV14 and J usage is TRBJ2-1, with 9 bases that match TRBD2. The specimen sequenced was PBMCs or T cells enriched from blood (not recorded which). The clonotype comes from a man between 35 and 55 years old who had recovered from COVID-19. This CDR3 is CASSQLPSGASSYNEQFF. CDR3 nucleotides: TGTGCCAGCAGCCAACTACCTAGCGGGGCAAGCTCCTACAATGAGCAGTTCTTC.